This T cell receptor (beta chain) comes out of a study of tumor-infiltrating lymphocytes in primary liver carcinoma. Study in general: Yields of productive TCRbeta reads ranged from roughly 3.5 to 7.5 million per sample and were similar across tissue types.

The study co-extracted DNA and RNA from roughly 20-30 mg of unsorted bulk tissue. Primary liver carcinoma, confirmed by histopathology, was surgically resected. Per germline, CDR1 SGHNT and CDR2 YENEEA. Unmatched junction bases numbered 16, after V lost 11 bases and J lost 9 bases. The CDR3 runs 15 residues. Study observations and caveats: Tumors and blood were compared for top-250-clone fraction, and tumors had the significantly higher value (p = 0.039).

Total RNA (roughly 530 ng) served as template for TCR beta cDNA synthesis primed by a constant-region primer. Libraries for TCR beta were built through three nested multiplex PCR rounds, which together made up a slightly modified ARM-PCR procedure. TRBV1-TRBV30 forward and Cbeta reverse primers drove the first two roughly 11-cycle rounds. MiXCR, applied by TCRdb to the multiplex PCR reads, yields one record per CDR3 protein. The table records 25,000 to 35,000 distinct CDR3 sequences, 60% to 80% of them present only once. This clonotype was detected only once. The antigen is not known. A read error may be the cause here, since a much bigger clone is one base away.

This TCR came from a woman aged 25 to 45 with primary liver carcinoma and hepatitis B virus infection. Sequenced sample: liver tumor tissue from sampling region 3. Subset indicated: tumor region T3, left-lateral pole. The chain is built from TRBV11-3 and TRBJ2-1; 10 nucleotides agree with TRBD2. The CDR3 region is CAVNLGTSGKLEQFF. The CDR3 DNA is TGTGCCGTCAACTTAGGAACTAGCGGGAAGCTTGAGCAGTTCTTC.